The 7 T cell receptor beta chains listed next were all sequenced from one sample in a study of blood T cell repertoires in COVID-19. Clones were read by immunoSEQ multiplex PCR, and TCRdb kept only the in-frame ones, dropping some. Counted here are nearly 80,000 clones, around 83% occurring once; the ten biggest clones make up around 36%. Specimen: peripheral blood. These receptors all stem from a woman aged 70-85 years with acute or convalescent COVID-19.

This clone was seen just once. This chain links TRBV29-1 with TRBJ1-2; possible D gene TRBD1, 5 bases. The length of the CDR3 is 16 residues. Trimming removed 0 bases from V and 4 bases from J, with 18 bases in between. Germline V gives CDR1 SQVTM, CDR2 ANQGSEA. In DNA form, the CDR3 reads TGCAGCGTTGAAGAGCCCCGAGCAGGGCGCGGCTATGGCTACACCTTC. It is translated as CSVEEPRAGRGYGYTF.

The V gene is TRBV19, the J gene TRBJ2-2; no clear D gene. The CDR3 totals 13 residues. Looked up from germline, CDR1 is LNHDA and CDR2 is SQIVND (reference sequence). V shed 7 bases and J shed 6 bases, with 12 bases lying between them. The DNA for the CDR3 is TGTGCCAGTACCCCACAAATGCCCGGGGAGCTGTTTTTT. Protein: CASTPQMPGELFF.

The chain carries TRBV4-1 and TRBJ2-3; D call uncertain. The V gene's germline CDR1 is MGHRA and CDR2 YSYEKL. V lost 0 bases and J lost 7, with 8 bases in between. CDR3 length: 13 residues. For the CDR3, the DNA is TGCGCCAGCAGCCAAGATGTCAGGAATACGCAGTATTTT. It encodes CASSQDVRNTQYF.

V is TRBV5-8 and J is TRBJ2-1, with TRBD2 matching over 13 bases. This CDR3 region has 16 residues. CDR1 SGHTS and CDR2 YDEGEE come from the germline V gene. The junction had 8 bases not matched to a gene; V was cut back by 4 bases and J by 7 bases. CDR3 amino acids: CASSIGTSGILNEQFF. CDR3 DNA sequence: TGTGCCAGCAGCATCGGGACTAGCGGGATTCTTAATGAGCAGTTCTTC.

The chain couples TRBV6-5 to TRBJ1-1, with D perhaps TRBD1 (6 bases). Germline assignment: CDR1 MNHEY and CDR2 SVGAGI. Between the trimmed V and J ends, which lost 6 bases and 6 bases, there was a span of 17 bases. CDR3 length equals 14 residues. Written as DNA, the CDR3 is TGTGCCAGCAGCGAGCGCCAGGGGTTTGCTGAAGCTTTCTTT. Translated, it gives CASSERQGFAEAFF.

The genes are TRBV4-1 and TRBJ2-3; tentatively, D is TRBD2 (5 bases). The V and J ends lost 0 bases and 0 bases respectively, with 19 bases between them. CDR3 length: 19 amino acids. Germline values: CDR1 MGHRA, CDR2 YSYEKL. The CDR3 here is CASSQEIQASYPSTDTQYF. CDR3 sequence (DNA): TGCGCCAGCAGCCAAGAGATCCAGGCTAGCTACCCCAGCACAGATACGCAGTATTTT.

This clone is a singleton in its sample. This chain links TRBV11-1 with TRBJ2-7; D unresolved. V was shortened by 2 bases and J by 2 bases, with 16 bases between the two germline ends. The CDR3 consists of 16 residues. CDR1 is SGHAT and CDR2 is FQDESV in the germline V gene (reference sequence). The CDR3 here is CASSLSATSFTYEQYF. In nucleotides, the CDR3 is TGTGCCAGCAGCTTATCCGCAACATCCTTTACCTACGAGCAGTACTTC.